This TCR beta chain was identified during a study of blood T cell repertoires in COVID-19. Study in general: There were acute and convalescent COVID-19 samples, and they came from the United States, Italy and Spain.

This clone was seen once. Per the study methods: Nucleated cell number was recorded as an estimate derived from reference gene primer amplification. Clones were read by immunoSEQ multiplex PCR, and TCRdb kept only the in-frame ones, dropping some. V, J and clone size derive from that table, while D and trimming were established from the DNA sequence. This sample has 150,000 to 170,000 clones, with around 79% found just once. Trimming took 3 bases from V and 5 from J; bases not matched to a gene: 6. This CDR3 is built from 14 residues. Looked up from germline, CDR1 is MGHRA and CDR2 is YSYEKL. The sequencing input was peripheral blood. This receptor was obtained from an elderly man with acute or convalescent COVID-19. V and J are TRBV4-1 and TRBJ2-5; the match to TRBD1 covers 7 bases. For the CDR3, the DNA is TGCGCCAGCAGCCATGACAGGGACCGGGAGACCCAGTACTTC. Translated, it gives CASSHDRDRETQYF.